The T cell receptor beta chain described here comes from a study of shared clonotypes between healthy human individuals (dated by TCRdb to the early 2020s). With respect to the entire study: The cohort included three men and a couple of women between 18 and 49 years of age. Between about 0.8 and 9.5 billion PBMCs per donor were obtained by leukapheresis. To estimate repertoire size and how much clonotypes are shared between individuals, the study performed deep sequencing of blood TCR repertoires from about five healthy adults. For each donor, CD4 naive and CD4 memory were each run on three plates, CD8 naive on two plates, and CD8 memory on one plate. To increase sequencing depth and limit assay-specific biases, different laboratories used diverse techniques to prepare libraries and sequence TCR repertoires. What the study reported, not specific to this receptor: Sampling was restricted to blood, and TCR repertoires in tissues likely differ from the TCR repertoires found in blood. Higher generation probabilities were observed for clonotypes shared by all four sorted-subset donors than for non-shared clonotypes. Pairwise subsampling led to the expectation that sequencing depth would affect the degree of clonotype sharing among donors. Rarefaction of sorted-subset datasets indicated incomplete sequencing despite the large sequencing depth. Because the study included a small number of donors, the genetic and exposure-history diversity represented was limited. Estimated clonotype richness was generally larger for naive than for memory subsets. About 5% of naive CD4, 3.5% of naive CD8, roughly 2.4% of memory CD4, and roughly 0.4% of memory CD8 clonotypes were shared across several donors.

Using the deep immunoSEQ assay, multiplex PCR amplified TCR CDR3 regions from genomic DNA. For each cell subset, the extracted genomic DNA was distributed evenly across all wells of several immunoSEQ 96-well plates, and each plate served as one replicate. For sorted subsets, 200 to 250 ng of genomic DNA, equivalent to 30,000 or so T cell genomes, went into each replicate PCR. Purified libraries were measured with a Qubit 3.0 fluorometer, size-checked on a Bioanalyzer 2100, and measured again with the KAPA Library Quantification kit. A separate single-read 150-cycle Illumina NextSeq 550 flow cell was used to sequence each immunoSEQ 96-well plate. On the authors' methods: The immunoSEQ output contained only junctional sequences without quality scores, so filtering could not match that applied to full-length reads. To assign V/J genes and CDR3, sequences were annotated against IMGT germline references using PyIR, a Python wrapper for IgBLAST v1.9. Reads were removed for weak V/J assignments (E-value above 1e-6), missing CDR3, stop codons, out-of-frame junctions, or ambiguous translated residues. V3J clonotypes were defined by identical inferred V gene, J gene, and CDR3 amino acid sequence. Percentage overlap between repertoires was calculated by dividing the number of shared unique clonotypes by the size of the smaller repertoire. Repertoire richness was assessed with RTK rarefaction, the Chao1 estimator, and Recon v2.1 estimates of unobserved clonotypes. Generation probabilities for all TCRbeta clonotypes obtained by the gDNA method from four donors were computed using OLGA. TCRdb stores this immuneACCESS table with in-frame sequences only. Part of the clones is absent; in the studies checked, under half of the shortfall reflects unresolved V genes, and no reason is known for the rest. V, J and clone size are taken as reported in that table, and D and trimming were inferred from the DNA itself. The sample table shows roughly 300,000 clones, and around four fifths are seen once. Less than 11% of the sample belongs to the ten largest clones.

With regard to this clone: Its antigen is not yet known. No much larger clone is present one base from it, and per-base qualities are unavailable.

From its cysteine to its phenylalanine, the CDR3 spans 15 amino acids. Of all the DNA, just the CDR3 is kept, 45 bases in frame from base 1. V is shortened by 1 base, J by 6 bases, and the region joining them spans 13 bases. According to the germline V gene, CDR1 reads SGHVS and CDR2 reads FQNEAQ. Healthy HIV-negative adults with no recently reported acute infections or vaccinations were included as donors. Every donor was a Caucasian adult living in Nashville, Tennessee, USA. Magnetic negative selection was used to enrich CD4+ T cells, after which naive cells were positively selected on CD45RA and the negative fraction became the memory subset. Blood was obtained by leukapheresis, after which PBMCs were separated by Ficoll-Histopaque density gradient centrifugation and cryopreserved in liquid nitrogen vapor phase. Analytical flow cytometry was used to check the purity and quantity of every magnetically sorted T cell population. Genomic DNA was isolated from each sorted fraction and quantified by UV absorbance on a Nanodrop 2000c.

Sequenced input: memory CD4+ T cells sorted from blood. Per the publication, the cell subset or site label means: CD45RA-negative fraction. The chain was built from TRBV7-8 and TRBJ1-5; the D gene is perhaps TRBD1, on 5 matching bases. This receptor was taken from a man younger than 45 in good health. The CDR3 reads as follows: CASSLGREGTQPQHF. The sequenced DNA: TGTGCCAGCAGCTTAGGAAGAGAGGGGACTCAGCCCCAGCATTTT. With the rest looked up from the reference TRBV7-8 and TRBJ1-5 genes rather than sequenced, the full variable domain is GAGVSQSPRYKVAKRGQDVALRCDPISGHVSLFWYQQALGQGPEFLTYFQNEAQLDKSGLPSDRFFAERPEGSVSTLKIQRTQQEDSAVYLCASSLGREGTQPQHFGDGTRLSIL.